This T cell receptor (beta chain) was captured in a study of cytomegalovirus exposure and HLA in healthy donors. Study-level results: Among the most significant clusters, several appeared linked to common viral pathogens in a later analysis. Later work associated roughly 15,000 TCR beta sequences with HLA alleles at 0.05 false discovery rate. Later on, an analysis showed TCR association rates differing by HLA locus, with DRB1 the most and HLA-C the fewest.

PCR was performed using 60 Vbeta and 13 Jbeta primers. Data came from immunoSEQ multiplex PCR; TCRdb stores just in-frame clones and leaves some out. This table holds about 160,000 clones, 60% to 80% found once. As concerns this clone: No antigen is known for it.

The TCR sequence derives from a woman between 50 and 59 years old in good health and CMV-seropositive. Sequencing was done on a sample of PBMCs.

The CDR3 sequence: CASSQSGGWDQPQHF. CDR3 bases: TGTGCCAGCAGTCAGTCAGGGGGCTGGGATCAGCCCCAGCATTTT. This chain uses TRBV28 with TRBJ1-5; 8 bases are shared with TRBD1. The V segment lost 5 bases and the J segment 5 bases; nucleotides outside the gene matches: 8. Germline assignment: CDR1 MDHEN and CDR2 SYDVKM. The CDR3 runs to 15 residues. Complete variable domain (other parts from reference TRBV28 and TRBJ1-5): DVKVTQSSRYLVKRTGEKVFLECVQDMDHENMFWYRQDPGLGLRLIYFSYDVKMKEKGDIPEGYSVSREKKERFSLILESASTNQTSMYLCASSQSGGWDQPQHFGDGTRLSIL.